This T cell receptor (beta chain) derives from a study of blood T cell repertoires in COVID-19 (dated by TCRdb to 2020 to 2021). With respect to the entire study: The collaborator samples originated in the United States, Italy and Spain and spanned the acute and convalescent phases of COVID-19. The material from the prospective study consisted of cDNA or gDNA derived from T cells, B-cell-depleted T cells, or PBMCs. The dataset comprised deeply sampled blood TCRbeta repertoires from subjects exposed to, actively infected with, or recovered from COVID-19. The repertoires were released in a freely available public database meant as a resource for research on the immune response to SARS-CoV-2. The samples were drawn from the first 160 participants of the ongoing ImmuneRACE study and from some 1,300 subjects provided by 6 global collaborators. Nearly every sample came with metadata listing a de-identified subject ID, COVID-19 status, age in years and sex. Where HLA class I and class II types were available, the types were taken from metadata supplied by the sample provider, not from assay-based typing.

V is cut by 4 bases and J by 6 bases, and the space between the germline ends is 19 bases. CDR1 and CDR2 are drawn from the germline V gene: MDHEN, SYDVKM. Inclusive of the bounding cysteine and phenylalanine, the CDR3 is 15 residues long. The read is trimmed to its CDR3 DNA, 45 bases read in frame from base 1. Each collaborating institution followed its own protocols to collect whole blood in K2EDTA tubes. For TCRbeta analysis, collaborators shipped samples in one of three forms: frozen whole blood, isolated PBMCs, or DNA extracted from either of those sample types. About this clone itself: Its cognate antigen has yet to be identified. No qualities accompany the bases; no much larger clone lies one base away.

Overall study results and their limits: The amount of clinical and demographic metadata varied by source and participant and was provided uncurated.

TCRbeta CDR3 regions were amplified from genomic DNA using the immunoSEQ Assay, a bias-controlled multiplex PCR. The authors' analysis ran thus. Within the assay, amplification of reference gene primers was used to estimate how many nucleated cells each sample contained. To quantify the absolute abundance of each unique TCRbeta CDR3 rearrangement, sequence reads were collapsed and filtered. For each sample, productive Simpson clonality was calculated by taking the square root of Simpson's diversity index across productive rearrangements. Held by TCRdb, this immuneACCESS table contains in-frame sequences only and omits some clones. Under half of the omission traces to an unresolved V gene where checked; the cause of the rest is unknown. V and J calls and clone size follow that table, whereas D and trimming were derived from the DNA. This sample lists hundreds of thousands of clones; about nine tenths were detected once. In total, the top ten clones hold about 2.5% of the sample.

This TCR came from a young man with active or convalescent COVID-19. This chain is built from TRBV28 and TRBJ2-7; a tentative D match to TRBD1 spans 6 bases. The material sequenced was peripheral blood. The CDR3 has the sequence CASSSPGRGKGEQYF. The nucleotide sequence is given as TGTGCCAGCAGTTCCCCCGGCAGGGGTAAGGGCGAGCAGTACTTC. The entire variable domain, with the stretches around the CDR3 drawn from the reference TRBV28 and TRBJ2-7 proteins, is DVKVTQSSRYLVKRTGEKVFLECVQDMDHENMFWYRQDPGLGLRLIYFSYDVKMKEKGDIPEGYSVSREKKERFSLILESASTNQTSMYLCASSSPGRGKGEQYFGPGTRLTVT.